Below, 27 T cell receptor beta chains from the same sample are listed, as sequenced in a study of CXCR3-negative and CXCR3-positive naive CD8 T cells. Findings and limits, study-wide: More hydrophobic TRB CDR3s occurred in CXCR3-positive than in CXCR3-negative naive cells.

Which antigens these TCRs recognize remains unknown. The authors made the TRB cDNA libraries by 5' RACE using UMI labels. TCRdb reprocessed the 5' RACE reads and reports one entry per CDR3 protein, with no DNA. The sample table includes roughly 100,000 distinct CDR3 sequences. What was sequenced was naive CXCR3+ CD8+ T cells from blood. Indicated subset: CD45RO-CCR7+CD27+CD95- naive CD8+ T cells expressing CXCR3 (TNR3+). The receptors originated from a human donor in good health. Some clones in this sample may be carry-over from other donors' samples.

Here the CDR3 reads CASSQETGRIRGTGELFF. The V call is TRBV14, the J call TRBJ2-2; the TRBD1 assignment by TCRdb is unverifiable without DNA. The CDR3 has 18 amino acids. Per the germline V gene, CDR1 is SGHDN and CDR2 is FVKESK.

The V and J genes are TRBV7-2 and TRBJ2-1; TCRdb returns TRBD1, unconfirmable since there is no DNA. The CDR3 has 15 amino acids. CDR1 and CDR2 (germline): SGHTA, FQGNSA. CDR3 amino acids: CASSLSGQVNGEQFF.

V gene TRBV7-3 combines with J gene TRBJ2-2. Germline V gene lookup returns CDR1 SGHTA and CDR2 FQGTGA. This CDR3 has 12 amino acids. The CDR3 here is CAGSLGYGELFF.

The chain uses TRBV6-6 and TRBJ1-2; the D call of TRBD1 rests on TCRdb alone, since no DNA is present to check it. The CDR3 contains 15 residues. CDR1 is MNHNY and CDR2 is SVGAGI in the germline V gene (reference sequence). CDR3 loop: CASSGDRGFDYGYTF.

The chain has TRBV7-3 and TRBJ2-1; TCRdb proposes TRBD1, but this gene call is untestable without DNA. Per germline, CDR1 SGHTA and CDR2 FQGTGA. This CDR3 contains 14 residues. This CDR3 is CASSLGTPGNEQFF.

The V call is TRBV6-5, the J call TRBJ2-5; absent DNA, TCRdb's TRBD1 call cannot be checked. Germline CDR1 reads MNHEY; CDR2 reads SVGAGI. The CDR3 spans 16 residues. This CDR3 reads CASSYRTGGSGETQYF.

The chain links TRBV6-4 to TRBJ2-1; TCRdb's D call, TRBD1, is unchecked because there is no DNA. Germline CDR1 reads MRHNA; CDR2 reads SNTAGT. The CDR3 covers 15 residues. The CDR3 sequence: CASSDGTGSYNEQFF.

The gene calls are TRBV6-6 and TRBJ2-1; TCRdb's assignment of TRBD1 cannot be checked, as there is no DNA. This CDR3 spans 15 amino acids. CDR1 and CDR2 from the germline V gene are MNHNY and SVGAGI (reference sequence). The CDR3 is CASSYPRTGYNEQFF.

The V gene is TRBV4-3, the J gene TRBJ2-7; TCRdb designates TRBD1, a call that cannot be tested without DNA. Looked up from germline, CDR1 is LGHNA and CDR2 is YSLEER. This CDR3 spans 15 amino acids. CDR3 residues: CASSLTGTGSDEQYF.

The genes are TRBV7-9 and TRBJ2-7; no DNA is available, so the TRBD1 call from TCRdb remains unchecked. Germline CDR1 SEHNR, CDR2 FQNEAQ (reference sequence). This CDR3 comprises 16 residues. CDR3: CASSQVLGQGIYEQYF.

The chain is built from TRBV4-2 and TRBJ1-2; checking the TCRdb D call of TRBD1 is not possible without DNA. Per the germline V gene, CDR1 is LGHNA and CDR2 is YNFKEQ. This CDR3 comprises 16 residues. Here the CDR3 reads CASRVEGGAGIYGYTF.

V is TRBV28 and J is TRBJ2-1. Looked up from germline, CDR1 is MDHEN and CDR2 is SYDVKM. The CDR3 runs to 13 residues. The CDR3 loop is CASSLLASDEQFF.

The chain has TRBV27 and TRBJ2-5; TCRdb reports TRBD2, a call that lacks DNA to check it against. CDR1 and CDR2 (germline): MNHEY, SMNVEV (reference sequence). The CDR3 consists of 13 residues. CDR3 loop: CASSDSPLETQYF.

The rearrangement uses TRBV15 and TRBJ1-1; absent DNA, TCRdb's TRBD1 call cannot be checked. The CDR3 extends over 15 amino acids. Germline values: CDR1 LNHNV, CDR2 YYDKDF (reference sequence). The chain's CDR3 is CATSRDRGLNTEAFF.

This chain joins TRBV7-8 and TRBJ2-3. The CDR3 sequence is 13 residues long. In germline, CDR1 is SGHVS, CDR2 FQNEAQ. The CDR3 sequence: CASSPLDEATQYF.

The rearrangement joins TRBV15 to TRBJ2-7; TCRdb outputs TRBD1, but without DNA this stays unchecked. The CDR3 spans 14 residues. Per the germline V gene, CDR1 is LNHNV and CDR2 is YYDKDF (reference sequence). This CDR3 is CATSPRQGTYEQYF.

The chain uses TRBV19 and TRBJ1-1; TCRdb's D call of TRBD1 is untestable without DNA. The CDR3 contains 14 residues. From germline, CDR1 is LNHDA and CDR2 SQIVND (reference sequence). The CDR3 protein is CASSIGAGTTEAFF.

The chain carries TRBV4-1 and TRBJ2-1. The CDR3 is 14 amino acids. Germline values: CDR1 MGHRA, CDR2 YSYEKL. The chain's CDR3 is CASSQAQLANEQFF.

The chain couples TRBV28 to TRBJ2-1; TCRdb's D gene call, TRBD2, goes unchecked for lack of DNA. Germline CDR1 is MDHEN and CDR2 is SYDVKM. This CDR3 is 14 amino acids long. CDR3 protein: CASSLVTSGGEQFF.

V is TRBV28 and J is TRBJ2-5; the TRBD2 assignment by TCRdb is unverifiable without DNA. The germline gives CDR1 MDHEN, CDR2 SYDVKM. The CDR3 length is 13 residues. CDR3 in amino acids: CASSPLRAETQYF.

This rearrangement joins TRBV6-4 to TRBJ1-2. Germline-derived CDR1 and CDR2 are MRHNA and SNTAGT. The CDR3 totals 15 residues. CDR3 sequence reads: CASSQAGGANYGYTF.

Here the CDR3 reads CSARDYPGYEQYF. The chain carries TRBV20-1 and TRBJ2-7. This CDR3 comprises 13 residues. Germline V gives CDR1 DFQATT, CDR2 SNEGSKA (reference sequence).

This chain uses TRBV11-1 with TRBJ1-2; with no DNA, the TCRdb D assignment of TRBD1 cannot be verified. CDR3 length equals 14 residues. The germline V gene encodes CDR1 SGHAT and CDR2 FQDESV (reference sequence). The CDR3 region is CASSPPTGTEGYTF.

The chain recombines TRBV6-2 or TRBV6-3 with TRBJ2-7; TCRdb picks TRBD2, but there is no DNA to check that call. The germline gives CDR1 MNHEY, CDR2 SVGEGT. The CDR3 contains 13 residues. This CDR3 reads CASSSGLASEQYF.

CDR3 sequence: CASSPEGGYNEQFF. The chain couples TRBV14 to TRBJ2-1; checking the TCRdb D call of TRBD1 is not possible without DNA. The germline gives CDR1 SGHDN, CDR2 FVKESK. The CDR3 is 14 amino acids. The complete variable domain, with remaining parts taken from reference TRBV14 and TRBJ2-1, reads EAGVTQFPSHSVIEKGQTVTLRCDPISGHDNLYWYRRVMGKEIKFLLHFVKESKQDESGMPNNRFLAERTGGTYSTLKVQPAELEDSGVYFCASSPEGGYNEQFFGPGTRLTVL.

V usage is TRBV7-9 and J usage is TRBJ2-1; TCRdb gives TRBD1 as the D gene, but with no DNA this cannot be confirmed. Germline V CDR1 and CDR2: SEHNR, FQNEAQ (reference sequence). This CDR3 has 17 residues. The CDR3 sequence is CASSLGRGGSSYNEQFF.

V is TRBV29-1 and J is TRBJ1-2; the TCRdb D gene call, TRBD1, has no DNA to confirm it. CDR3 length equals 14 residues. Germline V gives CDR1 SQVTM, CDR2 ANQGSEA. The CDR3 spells CSVEGAGEVYGYTF.